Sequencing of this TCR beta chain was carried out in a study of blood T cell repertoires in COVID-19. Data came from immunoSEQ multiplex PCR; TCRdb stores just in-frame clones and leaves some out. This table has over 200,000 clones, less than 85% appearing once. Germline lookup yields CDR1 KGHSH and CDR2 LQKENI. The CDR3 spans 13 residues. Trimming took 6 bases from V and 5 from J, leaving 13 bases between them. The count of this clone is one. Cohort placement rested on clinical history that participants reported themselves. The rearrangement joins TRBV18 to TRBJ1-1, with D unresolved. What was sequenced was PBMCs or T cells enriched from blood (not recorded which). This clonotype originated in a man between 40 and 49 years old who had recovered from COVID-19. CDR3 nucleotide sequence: TGTGCCAGCTCGCGTCGTGAGGGAACTGAAGCTTTCTTT. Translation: CASSRREGTEAFF.